Given below is one T cell receptor beta chain in context. The data were obtained in a study of OX40 agonist ivuxolimab in advanced cancers. Across the study: Partial responses were achieved by three patients, one with hepatocellular carcinoma and two with cutaneous melanoma.

The CDR3 length is 11 residues. V was trimmed by 7 bases and J by 10 bases, leaving 10 bases between them. Germline loops: CDR1 MDHEN, CDR2 SYDVKM. Method: immunoSEQ multiplex PCR; TCRdb's copy keeps in-frame clones and lacks some. The sample records more than 95,000 clones, over 85% being singletons. This chain uses TRBV28 with TRBJ1-4, with D unresolved. The input for sequencing was CD4+ or CD8+ T cells sorted from blood, taken in a trial of the OX40 agonist ivuxolimab. The clonotype comes from an adult with an advanced solid tumor such as melanoma, head and neck, liver or kidney cancer. CDR3: CASTSRVKLFF. The CDR3, as DNA: TGTGCCAGCACCTCCCGGGTAAAACTGTTTTTT.